The 18 T cell receptor beta chains reported below all come from one sample, sequenced in a study of CXCR3-negative and CXCR3-positive naive CD8 T cells. Preparation of TRB cDNA libraries relied on 5' RACE carrying UMI labels. Following a re-call of the 5' RACE reads, TCRdb has one entry per CDR3 protein and lacks DNA. The sample's table shows roughly 100,000 distinct CDR3 sequences. What was sequenced was naive CXCR3- CD8+ T cells from blood. Documented subset: CD45RO-CCR7+CD27+CD95- naive CD8+ T cells lacking CXCR3 (TNR3-). These receptors all stem from a human donor in good health. Some clones in this sample may be carry-over from other donors' samples.

V gene TRBV7-2 combines with J gene TRBJ2-7. The CDR3 runs to 13 residues. Germline V gives CDR1 SGHTA, CDR2 FQGNSA. The CDR3 protein is CASIPHNSYEQYF.

The rearrangement uses TRBV7-6 and TRBJ1-2; there is no DNA to check the TCRdb D call of TRBD1. Germline CDR1 SGHVS, CDR2 FNYEAQ. The CDR3 covers 14 residues. The CDR3 loop is CASSPRGAGYGYTF.

The V gene is TRBV29-1, the J gene TRBJ2-1; TCRdb calls TRBD2, which cannot be checked without DNA. There are 13 residues in the CDR3. Germline V gene sequence: CDR1 SQVTM, CDR2 ANQGSEA. CDR3 region: CSVLSGSYNEQFF.

V and J are TRBV20-1 and TRBJ2-1. Germline V CDR1 and CDR2: DFQATT, SNEGSKA (reference sequence). This CDR3 region has 12 residues. CDR3 sequence: CSAREQYNEQFF.

The CDR3 is CASSTNMGQGTYEQYF. V usage is TRBV2 and J usage is TRBJ2-7; TCRdb names TRBD1, which stays unverified in the absence of DNA. The CDR3 consists of 16 residues. The germline CDR1 and CDR2 sequences are SNHLY and FYNNEI.

V is TRBV14 and J is TRBJ1-1; TCRdb outputs TRBD1, but without DNA this stays unchecked. The CDR3 is made up of 13 amino acids. Germline CDR1 reads SGHDN; CDR2 reads FVKESK. The chain's CDR3 is CASSQGGLTEAFF.

The genes are TRBV7-3 and TRBJ1-1; TCRdb lists TRBD1, though no DNA is available to test this call. The CDR3 extends over 13 amino acids. Germline V lookup: CDR1 SGHTA, CDR2 FQGTGA. The CDR3 spells CASSATGNTEAVF.

The rearrangement uses TRBV12-3 or TRBV12-4 and TRBJ1-5; checking the TCRdb D call of TRBD1 is not possible without DNA. The CDR3 loop spans 14 amino acids. The CDR3 sequence: CASRPGQGAQPQHF.

The chain employs TRBV7-8 and TRBJ2-4. The CDR3 consists of 16 residues. From germline, CDR1 is SGHVS and CDR2 FQNEAQ. The CDR3 loop is CASSFGYFQAKNIQYF.

The chain joins TRBV29-1 to TRBJ2-1; TCRdb names TRBD1, which stays unverified in the absence of DNA. The germline CDR1 and CDR2 sequences are SQVTM and ANQGSEA. The CDR3 has 16 residues. CDR3 in amino acids: CSVEETGRESYNEQFF.

CDR3 sequence: CAWSLGGNEQFF. V and J are TRBV30 and TRBJ2-1. Germline V CDR1 and CDR2: GTSNPN, SVGIG (reference sequence). There are 12 residues in the CDR3.

The V gene is TRBV30, the J gene TRBJ2-5; the D call from TCRdb, TRBD1, cannot be confirmed without DNA. In germline, CDR1 is GTSNPN, CDR2 SVGIG (reference sequence). The CDR3 is made up of 14 amino acids. CDR3 protein: CAWAGTIDEETQYF. The variable domain in full, with the rest retrieved from reference TRBV30 and TRBJ2-5, is SQTIHQWPATLVQPVGSPLSLECTVEGTSNPNLYWYRQAAGRGLQLLFYSVGIGQISSEVPQNLSASRPQDRQFILSSKKLLLSDSGFYLCAWAGTIDEETQYFGPGTRLLVL.

The chain links TRBV27 to TRBJ2-5. The CDR3 is made up of 16 amino acids. Germline V lookup: CDR1 MNHEY, CDR2 SMNVEV (reference sequence). CDR3: CASSSPDAADQETQYF.

The chain recombines TRBV12-3 or TRBV12-4 with TRBJ1-5; TCRdb's D gene call, TRBD1, goes unchecked for lack of DNA. The CDR3 consists of 15 residues. The CDR3 sequence: CASSFSGDRNQPQHF.

The rearrangement uses TRBV25-1 and TRBJ1-4. This CDR3 comprises 18 residues. Germline V CDR1 and CDR2: MGHDK, SYGVNS. The CDR3 protein is CASSEGLAVLATNEKLFF.

The rearrangement uses TRBV13 and TRBJ1-2. The germline V gene encodes CDR1 PRHDT and CDR2 FYEKMQ (reference sequence). The CDR3 is made up of 12 amino acids. CDR3 sequence: CASSPVGGGYTF.

The chain combines TRBV6-5 with TRBJ2-3; TCRdb's assignment of TRBD1 cannot be checked, as there is no DNA. This CDR3 spans 15 amino acids. The germline CDR1 and CDR2 sequences are MNHEY and SVGAGI. CDR3 in amino acids: CASSPPGRGTDTQYF.

The chain is built from TRBV29-1 and TRBJ1-2; TCRdb proposes TRBD1, but this gene call is untestable without DNA. Germline values: CDR1 SQVTM, CDR2 ANQGSEA. The CDR3 is made up of 13 amino acids. CDR3 region: CSVLITGVGGYTF.